Sequencing of this T cell receptor beta chain was carried out in a study of cytotoxic CD8 clonotypes in ibrutinib-treated CLL. The length of the CDR3 is 15 residues. V lost 4 bases, J lost 4 bases, and 5 bases stayed unmatched. CDR1 is LNHDA and CDR2 is SQIVND in the germline V gene (reference sequence). The protocol was immunoSEQ multiplex PCR, while the TCRdb copy is restricted to in-frame clones and leaves out a portion. The sample consists of 150,000 to 250,000 clones, approximately 72% of them appearing once. V is TRBV19 and J is TRBJ1-1; 11 nucleotides line up with TRBD1. Source: PBMCs, taken after 24 months of ibrutinib treatment. The sequence came from a human donor with chronic lymphocytic leukemia. The chain's CDR3 is CASSKTGQGATEAFF. In DNA, the CDR3 is TGTGCCAGTAGTAAAACAGGACAGGGGGCCACTGAAGCTTTCTTT.